The rows below give T cell receptor beta chains drawn from one sample of a study of blood T cell repertoires in COVID-19. Repertoires were generated with immunoSEQ multiplex PCR, while TCRdb's copy carries only in-frame clones and drops some. The sample yields some 150,000 clones, 80% seen once. Material for sequencing was peripheral blood. The origin of the receptors is a man aged 55 to 70 with active or convalescent COVID-19. Each CDR3 is given with its conserved first and last residue. The D gene is left open where the match is weak. Clone size appears in some rows only: once, few, many, or a class for an expanded clone.

abundance	d_gene	v_gene	j_gene	CDR3nt	CDR3aa
-	TRBD1	TRBV14	TRBJ2-1	TGTGCCAGCAGCGGGGACAGGGGGGCCTACAATGAGCAGTTCTTC	CASSGDRGAYNEQFF
-	TRBD1	TRBV10-3	TRBJ2-7	TGTGCCATCAGTGGCGGTGACAGGGCCGGGTACGAGCAGTACTTC	CAISGGDRAGYEQYF
-	-	TRBV6-2/TRBV6-3	TRBJ1-4	TGTGCCAGCAGTTACCCCACCAGGAACGAAAAACTGTTTTTT	CASSYPTRNEKLFF
-	TRBD1	TRBV7-2	TRBJ1-4	TGTGCCAGCAGCTTAGGAACAGGGGAGGCAAAACTGTTTTTT	CASSLGTGEAKLFF
-	-	TRBV5-1	TRBJ2-7	TGCGCCAGTCGAGCGATTACTAGCTTGGACGAGCAGTACTTC	CASRAITSLDEQYF
-	-	TRBV7-2	TRBJ2-5	TGTGCCAGCAGCCAACAGGGGGCGCGGGGGGACCAGTACTTC	CASSQQGARGDQYF
-	TRBD2	TRBV5-1	TRBJ2-5	TGCGCCAGTTACTTCGGGAGGGCCCGGGAGACCCAGTACTTC	CASYFGRARETQYF
once	-	TRBV7-3	TRBJ2-1	TGTGCCAGCAGCTTAGGGGGACTTCCCGCTTTCTCTGAGCAGTTCTTC	CASSLGGLPAFSEQFF
-	-	TRBV7-9	TRBJ2-5	TGTGCCAGCAGCTTAGGGCAGCAAGAGACCCAGTACTTC	CASSLGQQETQYF
-	TRBD1	TRBV7-9	TRBJ2-2	TGTGCCAGCAGCACCGAACAGGGGACGAACACCGGGGAGCTGTTTTTT	CASSTEQGTNTGELFF
-	-	TRBV6-6	TRBJ1-2	TGTGCCAGCAGTACTGACAGCTATGGCTACACCTTC	CASSTDSYGYTF
-	-	TRBV18	TRBJ2-3	TGTGCCAGCTCACCACCAGCCGCAGATACGCAGTATTTT	CASSPPAADTQYF
once	TRBD2	TRBV5-1	TRBJ2-3	TGCGCCAGCAGACAAAAACTAGCGGGAGTACCAGATACGCAGTATTTT	CASRQKLAGVPDTQYF
-	-	TRBV11-2	TRBJ2-2	TGTGCCAGCAGCTTACGGGAGAGGGGCAATAGGGAGCTGTTTTTT	CASSLRERGNRELFF
-	-	TRBV28	TRBJ1-5	TGTGCCAGCAGTCTTGACAGGTTAATAAGCAATCAGCCCCAGCATTTT	CASSLDRLISNQPQHF
once	-	TRBV15	TRBJ1-6	TGTGCCACCAGCGCCTACAGGGATTCACCCCTCCACTTT	CATSAYRDSPLHF
few	TRBD1	TRBV5-4	TRBJ2-2	TGTGCCAGCAGCTTCCGGACAGGGGCGAACACCGGGGAGCTGTTTTTT	CASSFRTGANTGELFF
-	TRBD1	TRBV6-2/TRBV6-3	TRBJ1-2	TGTGCCAGCAGTTCGGAGGGACAGGGGTCTTCCTTCTATGGCTACACCTTC	CASSSEGQGSSFYGYTF
-	-	TRBV7-2	TRBJ2-2	TGTGCCAGCGACCTTGGGCCCACTCCCGGGGAGCTGTTTTTT	CASDLGPTPGELFF
-	TRBD2	TRBV29-1	TRBJ2-2	TGCAGCGTTGAAGAGCGGGGGGTACTTGGGGAGCTGTTTTTT	CSVEERGVLGELFF
-	-	TRBV18	TRBJ1-6	TGTGCCAGCTCACCACCGAATCGAGGTTCACCCCTCCACTTT	CASSPPNRGSPLHF
-	-	TRBV5-1	TRBJ2-7	TGCGCCAGCAGCTCTTCTTTCTCTTCCAGCTCCTACGAGCAGTACTTC	CASSSSFSSSSYEQYF
-	TRBD2	TRBV7-6	TRBJ2-1	TGTGCCAGCAGCTTAGGGCCGGGCGGGAGCTACAATGAGCAGTTCTTC	CASSLGPGGSYNEQFF